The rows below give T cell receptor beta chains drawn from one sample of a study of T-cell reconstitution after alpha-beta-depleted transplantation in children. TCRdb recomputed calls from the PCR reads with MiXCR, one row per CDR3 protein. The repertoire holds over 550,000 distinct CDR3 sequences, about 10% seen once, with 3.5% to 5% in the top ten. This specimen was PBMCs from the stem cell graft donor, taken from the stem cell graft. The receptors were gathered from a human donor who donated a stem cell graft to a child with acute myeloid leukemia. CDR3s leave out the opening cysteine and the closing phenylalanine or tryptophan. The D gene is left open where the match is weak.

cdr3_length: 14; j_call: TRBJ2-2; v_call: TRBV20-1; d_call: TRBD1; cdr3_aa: SARDQRQGNTGELF
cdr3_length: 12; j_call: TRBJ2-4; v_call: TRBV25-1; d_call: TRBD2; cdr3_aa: ASSRDLGGHIQY
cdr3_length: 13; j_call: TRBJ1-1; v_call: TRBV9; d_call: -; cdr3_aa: ASSRRPSMNTEAF
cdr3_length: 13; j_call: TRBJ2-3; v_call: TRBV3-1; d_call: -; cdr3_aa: ASSLLRGIGDTQY
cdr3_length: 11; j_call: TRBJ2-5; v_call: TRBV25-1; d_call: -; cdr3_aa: ASNLDYQETQY
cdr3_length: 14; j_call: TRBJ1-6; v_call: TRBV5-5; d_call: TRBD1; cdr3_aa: ASSLAGTADNSPLH
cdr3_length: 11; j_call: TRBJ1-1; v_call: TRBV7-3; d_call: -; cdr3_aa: ASSLKAATEAF
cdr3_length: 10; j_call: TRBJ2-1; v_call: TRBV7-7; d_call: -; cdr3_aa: ASSPDSNEQF
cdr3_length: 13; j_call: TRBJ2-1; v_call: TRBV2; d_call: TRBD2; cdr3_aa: ASPRGSGGYNEQF
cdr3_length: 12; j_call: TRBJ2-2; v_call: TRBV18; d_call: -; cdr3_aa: ASSSLSDTGELF
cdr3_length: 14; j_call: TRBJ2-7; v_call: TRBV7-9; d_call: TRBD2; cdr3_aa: ASSTQGGLAPHEQY
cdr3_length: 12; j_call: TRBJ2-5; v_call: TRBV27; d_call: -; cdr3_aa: ASRGGWSQETQY
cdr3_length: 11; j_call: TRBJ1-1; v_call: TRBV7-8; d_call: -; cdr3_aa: ASSHGRWAEAF
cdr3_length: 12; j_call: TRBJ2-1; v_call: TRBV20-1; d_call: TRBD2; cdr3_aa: SASSSGRGNEQF
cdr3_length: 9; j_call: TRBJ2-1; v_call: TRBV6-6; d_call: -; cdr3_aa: ASSGLAEQF
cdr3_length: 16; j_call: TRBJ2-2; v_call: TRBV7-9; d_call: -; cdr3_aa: ASSSAALDILDTGELF
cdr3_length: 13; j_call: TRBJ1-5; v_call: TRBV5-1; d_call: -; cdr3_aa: ASSLEGDSNQPQH